This is a list of T cell receptor beta chains from one sample in a study of tumor-infiltrating lymphocytes in primary liver carcinoma. TCRdb passed the multiplex PCR reads through MiXCR, listing each CDR3 protein once. The repertoire holds about 29,000 distinct CDR3 sequences, with 76% as singletons. Sequenced input: liver tumor tissue from sampling region 5. The receptor source for this set is a man aged 40-49 years with primary liver carcinoma and hepatitis B virus infection. CDR3s include the opening cysteine and the closing phenylalanine or tryptophan. Fields, in order: D gene, clone size, J gene, V gene, CDR3 protein, CDR3 DNA. D genes are given only for firm matches. Only part of the rows carry a size: once, few, many, or a class if the clone is expanded.

NA NA TRBJ2-5 TRBV30 CACLERNSQDTQYF TGTGCCTGCTTAGAGCGCAATTCTCAAGATACCCAGTACTTC
TRBD2 once TRBJ2-7 TRBV7-2 CASSFSGGTAEQYF TGTGCCAGCAGCTTTAGCGGGGGGACAGCGGAGCAGTACTTC
TRBD1 NA TRBJ2-7 TRBV6-5 CSSSPGQGTSSYERYF TGTTCCAGCAGTCCGGGACAGGGGACCAGCTCCTACGAGCGGTACTTC
NA NA TRBJ2-1 TRBV12-3/TRBV12-4 CASGLYCNYNEQFF TGTGCCAGCGGTTTATACTGTAATTACAATGAGCAGTTCTTC
NA NA TRBJ1-1 TRBV4-2 CASSRDLLNIEAFF TGTGCCAGCAGCCGAGATCTTCTGAACATTGAAGCTTTCTTT
TRBD2 many TRBJ2-3 TRBV6-2/TRBV6-3 CASSYVGTSGSGTDTQYF TGTGCCAGCAGTTACGTGGGGACTAGCGGGAGTGGCACAGATACGCAGTATTTT
NA NA TRBJ2-2 TRBV5-5 CASSFLLMVTNAGELFF TGTGCCAGCAGCTTTCTACTCATGGTTACGAACGCCGGGGAGCTGTTTTTT
TRBD2 NA TRBJ2-5 TRBV5-6 CASSTGLAEQETLYF TGTGCCAGCAGCACGGGACTAGCTGAACAAGAGACCCTGTACTTC
TRBD2 once TRBJ2-7 TRBV4-2 CASSGKPGLAEGPHEQYF TGTGCCAGCAGTGGGAAACCGGGACTAGCGGAAGGGCCACATGAGCAGTACTTC
NA few TRBJ1-1 TRBV29-1 CSVGTRGTEAFF TGCAGCGTGGGGACCCGGGGAACTGAAGCTTTCTTT
NA NA TRBJ2-5 TRBV11-2 CASGQTPGGGKETQYF TGTGCCAGCGGCCAAACTCCTGGTGGAGGTAAAGAGACCCAGTACTTC
TRBD1 NA TRBJ2-1 TRBV5-5 CTSSPGQGSYNEQLF TGTACCAGCAGTCCGGGACAGGGTTCCTACAATGAGCAGCTCTTC
NA NA TRBJ1-2 TRBV6-2/TRBV6-3 CANSYQDSYGYTF TGTGCCAACAGTTACCAGGACAGCTATGGCTACACCTTC
TRBD1 NA TRBJ1-1 TRBV6-1 CATYGQGQLNTEAFF TGTGCCACCTATGGACAGGGGCAGTTAAACACTGAAGCTTTCTTT
NA NA TRBJ2-7 TRBV11-2 CASSLGHGSYKQYF TGTGCCAGCAGCTTAGGCCACGGTTCCTACAAGCAATACTTC
NA NA TRBJ1-1 TRBV4-3 CASCQDTTSEAFF TGCGCCAGCTGCCAAGATACTACGTCCGAAGCTTTCTTT
TRBD2 many TRBJ2-3 TRBV29-1 CSALTSGGGGTQYF TGCAGCGCCCTGACTAGCGGAGGGGGGGGTACGCAGTATTTT
TRBD1 NA TRBJ2-7 TRBV12-3/TRBV12-4 CASSLGTGGIYERYF TGTGCCAGCAGTTTAGGGACAGGGGGCATCTACGAGCGGTACTTC
NA NA TRBJ2-3 TRBV5-5 CVSSSPDGSSADTQYF TGTGTCAGCAGCTCCCCTGACGGGTCGAGCGCAGATACGCAGTATTTT
TRBD2 NA TRBJ2-1 TRBV6-5 CASSYSTSDHNEQFF TGTGCCAGCAGTTACTCTACTAGCGATCACAATGAGCAGTTCTTC
NA NA TRBJ1-1 TRBV5-5 CASSLDGNTEALF TGTGCCAGCAGCCTGGACGGGAACACTGAAGCTCTCTTT
TRBD1 NA TRBJ1-2 TRBV12-3/TRBV12-4 CASSYLRGPDDLCYGYTF TGTGCCAGCAGTTATCTCAGGGGGCCAGACGACCTATGCTATGGCTACACCTTC
NA NA TRBJ2-7 TRBV6-1 CAEKPVVSYHEQYF TGTGCCGAAAAACCCGTCGTGAGCTACCACGAGCAGTACTTC
NA NA TRBJ1-1 TRBV29-1 CSALLIQGGDTEAFF TGCAGCGCCCTACTAATACAGGGAGGTGACACTGAAGCTTTCTTT
NA NA TRBJ2-1 TRBV6-4 CASSERGSGDEQFF TGCGCCAGCAGTGAACGTGGGAGTGGAGATGAGCAGTTCTTC
TRBD2 NA TRBJ2-1 TRBV7-6 CVSSLAGGVAYNEQFF TGTGTCAGCAGCTTAGCGGGGGGAGTAGCCTACAATGAGCAGTTCTTC